This T cell receptor (beta chain) comes out of a study of CD8 T cells in Susac syndrome. Study-level points and caveats: It was acknowledged by the study that relatively few individuals were included in its TCR sequencing and HLA analysis.

In regard to this clonotype: Antigen specificity is unknown.

The V gene's germline CDR1 is LNHDA and CDR2 SQIVND (reference sequence). V dropped 3 bases and J dropped 3 bases, with 20 bases sitting between them. The CDR3 consists of 17 residues. Random hexamers primed reverse transcription of about 0.45 to 1 ug RNA. TCR beta CDR3 was amplified by immunoSEQ covering 54 Vbeta and 13 Jbeta. TCRdb called the immunoSEQ multiplex PCR reads again in MiXCR, with one record for every CDR3 protein. Here the sample spans 250,000 to 350,000 distinct CDR3 sequences, approximately 81% being singletons. V usage is TRBV19 and J usage is TRBJ2-5, with D maybe TRBD1 (6 bases). The sequenced sample consisted of CD8+ T cells from PBMCs. The TCR comes from a human donor with multiple sclerosis. The CDR3 reads CASSITRSDRVEETQYF. The DNA of the CDR3 is TGTGCCAGTAGTATCACCAGATCGGACAGAGTAGAAGAGACCCAGTACTTC.